This TCR beta chain originates from a study of blood T cell repertoires in COVID-19. For the study at large: Samples of COVID-19 (acute and convalescent) were obtained from the United States, Italy and Spain. The analysed material was cDNA or gDNA that came from T cells, B-cell-depleted T cells, or PBMCs.

CDR3 size: 15 residues. The germline CDR1 and CDR2 sequences are SEHNR and FQNEAQ (reference sequence). The ends were cut back, 3 bases at V and 7 bases at J, with 16 bases in the middle. In the study's own analysis: Nucleated cell number was recorded as an estimate derived from reference gene primer amplification. Assay used: immunoSEQ multiplex PCR; TCRdb lists only in-frame clones, some missing. The V and J calls and clone size are taken from that table; D and trimming were inferred from the DNA. The sample contains 270,000 or so clones, over 75% of which appear only once. Sequenced material: peripheral blood. The sequence came from a human donor in a cohort sampled during active COVID-19. This chain links TRBV7-9 with TRBJ2-1; weak D call: TRBD2 (5 bases). CDR3 loop: CASSLSRGPGNEQFF. CDR3 coding DNA: TGTGCCAGCAGCTTGAGCCGCGGGCCGGGAAATGAGCAGTTCTTC.